This TCR beta chain was profiled in a study of T-cell memory formation after mild COVID-19. The germline gives CDR1 SGHKS, CDR2 YYEKEE (reference sequence). The V gene end was trimmed by 3 bases and the J gene end by 5 bases; junction bases not matched to a gene: 5. The CDR3 loop spans 14 amino acids. This clonotype was recorded many times. What it recognizes is unknown. Study results and limitations: Cross-reactive memory appears to have joined, as suggested by some responding clones showing up in pre-infection memory. For contracting clones, CD4+ ones sat mainly in CM and EM, CD8+ in EMRA. Balance between CD4 and CD8 was seen in clones contracting day 15 to 85, and a CD4+ lean was seen in later expanders.

Amplification by 5'RACE using constant-segment primers produced TCR alpha and TCR beta cDNA libraries that carried sample barcodes and UMIs. TCRdb fed the 5' RACE reads into MiXCR, producing one record per CDR3 protein. The sample lists under 300,000 distinct CDR3 sequences; around 8% were seen once. The source is a man in his late teens or twenties who had mild COVID-19 (a few samples of this study predate the infection). Cell type and time point are not known. This chain links TRBV5-5 with TRBJ2-7; TRBD1 agrees at 10 bases. Input material: PBMCs or a T cell subset sorted from them (not recorded which). CDR3 bases: TGTGCCAGCAGCTGGGGACAGGGGACTGACGAGCAGTACGTC. The encoded protein is CASSWGQGTDEQYV.